This is a list of T cell receptor beta chains from one sample in a study of technical replicates of blood from a handful of donors. TCRdb's table, derived via immunoSEQ multiplex PCR, lists solely in-frame clones and lacks some. Of about 100,000 clones in the sample, approximately 94% were seen once. The material sequenced was T cells isolated from PBMCs. All receptors come from a human donor in good health. CDR3s include the opening cysteine and the closing phenylalanine or tryptophan. A D gene is named only where the DNA matches it firmly. Size is omitted from some rows. Given values are once, few, many or a class for expanded clones.

V gene: TRBV5-1
D gene: .
clone size: .
J gene: TRBJ1-1
CDR3 DNA: TGCGCCAGCAGCTTGTCGGGCGGGACTGAAGCTTTCTTT
CDR3 protein: CASSLSGGTEAFF

V gene: TRBV6-4
D gene: TRBD1
clone size: .
J gene: TRBJ1-5
CDR3 DNA: TGTGCCAGCAGTGACGAGGGACAGGGCCATAGCAATCAGCCCCAGCATTTT
CDR3 protein: CASSDEGQGHSNQPQHF

V gene: TRBV7-9
D gene: TRBD2
clone size: .
J gene: TRBJ2-5
CDR3 DNA: TGTGCCAGCAGCGTGCGGGGGGACGCAAGAGAAACCCAGTACTTC
CDR3 protein: CASSVRGDARETQYF

V gene: TRBV11-2
D gene: TRBD1
clone size: .
J gene: TRBJ1-3
CDR3 DNA: TGTGCCAGCAGCCCAACGACAGGGGCGTACTCTGGAAACACCATATATTTT
CDR3 protein: CASSPTTGAYSGNTIYF

V gene: TRBV28
D gene: TRBD1
clone size: once
J gene: TRBJ2-1
CDR3 DNA: TGTGCCAGCAGTTTAACCGAGGGGGCCAATGAGCAGTTCTTC
CDR3 protein: CASSLTEGANEQFF

V gene: TRBV10-3
D gene: .
clone size: .
J gene: TRBJ2-2
CDR3 DNA: TGTGCCATCAGTGAGGCACTAGGCATCACCGGGGAGCTGTTTTTT
CDR3 protein: CAISEALGITGELFF

V gene: TRBV2
D gene: .
clone size: .
J gene: TRBJ2-4
CDR3 DNA: TGTGCCAGCAGTGTGGACAGAAACATTCAGTACTTC
CDR3 protein: CASSVDRNIQYF

V gene: TRBV2
D gene: .
clone size: .
J gene: TRBJ2-1
CDR3 DNA: TGTGCCAGCAGTCGCAACCTACAGGCGAATGAGCAGTTCTTC
CDR3 protein: CASSRNLQANEQFF

V gene: TRBV6-6
D gene: .
clone size: .
J gene: TRBJ2-1
CDR3 DNA: TGTGCCAGCAGAGCACCTCCTCCTTACAATGAGCAGTTCTTC
CDR3 protein: CASRAPPPYNEQFF

V gene: TRBV7-6
D gene: .
clone size: .
J gene: TRBJ2-1
CDR3 DNA: TGTGCCAGCAGCCGCGCCGGGACACTTTACAATGAGCAGTTCTTC
CDR3 protein: CASSRAGTLYNEQFF

V gene: TRBV7-9
D gene: TRBD1
clone size: .
J gene: TRBJ2-3
CDR3 DNA: TGTGCCAGCAGCCGGGACAGGGGATGGACAGATACGCAGTATTTT
CDR3 protein: CASSRDRGWTDTQYF

V gene: TRBV5-5
D gene: .
clone size: .
J gene: TRBJ1-5
CDR3 DNA: TGTGCCAGCAGCTTAACGGTCGATCAGCCCCAGCATTTT
CDR3 protein: CASSLTVDQPQHF

V gene: TRBV28
D gene: TRBD1
clone size: .
J gene: TRBJ1-5
CDR3 DNA: TGTGCCAGCAGATACGACAGGGGTGGCCAGCCCCAGCATTTT
CDR3 protein: CASRYDRGGQPQHF

V gene: TRBV5-6
D gene: .
clone size: .
J gene: TRBJ1-1
CDR3 DNA: TGTGCCAGCAGCTTGGATCCAGGCAACACTGAAGCTTTCTTT
CDR3 protein: CASSLDPGNTEAFF

V gene: TRBV19
D gene: TRBD1
clone size: .
J gene: TRBJ2-2
CDR3 DNA: TGTGCCAGTAGTCCACGGTGGGCAGGGGGCGACACCGGGGAGCTGTTTTTT
CDR3 protein: CASSPRWAGGDTGELFF

V gene: TRBV10-1
D gene: .
clone size: .
J gene: TRBJ2-5
CDR3 DNA: TGCGCCAGCAGTGAGTCATCTAATCTACCCCAAGAGACCCAGTACTTC
CDR3 protein: CASSESSNLPQETQYF

V gene: TRBV2
D gene: TRBD1
clone size: .
J gene: TRBJ1-1
CDR3 DNA: TGTGCCAGCAGCCGGGACAGACACACTGAAGCTTTCTTT
CDR3 protein: CASSRDRHTEAFF

V gene: TRBV7-7
D gene: .
clone size: .
J gene: TRBJ2-2
CDR3 DNA: TGTGCCAGCAGCTCGACACTAGGATCCACCGGGGAGCTGTTTTTT
CDR3 protein: CASSSTLGSTGELFF

V gene: TRBV28
D gene: TRBD2
clone size: .
J gene: TRBJ2-1
CDR3 DNA: TGTGCCAGCAGTCCGCTAGCGGAGAGCTCCTACAATGAGCAGTTCTTC
CDR3 protein: CASSPLAESSYNEQFF

V gene: TRBV14
D gene: .
clone size: .
J gene: TRBJ1-1
CDR3 DNA: TGTGCCAGCAGCCCAAACAGGGTTGAAGCTTTCTTT
CDR3 protein: CASSPNRVEAFF

V gene: TRBV10-3
D gene: TRBD2
clone size: .
J gene: TRBJ2-7
CDR3 DNA: TGTGCCATCAGTCCCCAGGGAGGGGAATCCTCCTACGAGCAGTACTTC
CDR3 protein: CAISPQGGESSYEQYF

V gene: TRBV18
D gene: .
clone size: .
J gene: TRBJ2-7
CDR3 DNA: TGTGCCAGCTCACCACCGGGGAGGTCCGAGCAGTACTTC
CDR3 protein: CASSPPGRSEQYF

V gene: TRBV7-2
D gene: .
clone size: .
J gene: TRBJ2-7
CDR3 DNA: TGTGCCAGCAGCCTTTCCTACGAGCAGTACTTC
CDR3 protein: CASSLSYEQYF

V gene: TRBV15
D gene: TRBD1
clone size: .
J gene: TRBJ2-1
CDR3 DNA: TGTGCCACGACCGACAGGGGGCATTCCTACAATGAGCAGTTCTTC
CDR3 protein: CATTDRGHSYNEQFF

V gene: TRBV29-1
D gene: .
clone size: once
J gene: TRBJ1-2
CDR3 DNA: TGCAGCACCCCGGACATAGGCAGAACTAACTATGGCTACACCTTC
CDR3 protein: CSTPDIGRTNYGYTF

V gene: TRBV5-1
D gene: .
clone size: .
J gene: TRBJ2-3
CDR3 DNA: TGCGCCAGCAGCTTGGGAGAGTACGATACGCAGTATTTT
CDR3 protein: CASSLGEYDTQYF

V gene: TRBV18
D gene: TRBD2
clone size: once
J gene: TRBJ2-1
CDR3 DNA: TGTGCCAGCTCACCCGGCGGGACTAGCGCGCTCAATGAGCAGTTCTTC
CDR3 protein: CASSPGGTSALNEQFF

V gene: TRBV5-8
D gene: .
clone size: .
J gene: TRBJ2-3
CDR3 DNA: TGTGCCAGCAGGCTTTGGGACTCCCGCACAGATACGCAGTATTTT
CDR3 protein: CASRLWDSRTDTQYF

V gene: TRBV18
D gene: TRBD1
clone size: .
J gene: TRBJ2-7
CDR3 DNA: TGTGCCAGCTCACCGTCGGACAGGGGGCTCCCCTACGAGCAGTACTTC
CDR3 protein: CASSPSDRGLPYEQYF

V gene: TRBV4-1
D gene: .
clone size: .
J gene: TRBJ1-4
CDR3 DNA: TGCGCCAGCAGCCATATATTAGGGCAGGGAGGGGAAAAACTGTTTTTT
CDR3 protein: CASSHILGQGGEKLFF

V gene: TRBV15
D gene: .
clone size: .
J gene: TRBJ2-1
CDR3 DNA: TGTGCCACCAGCAGAGATAGTGGGGGGACGAGCTTCCTACCCTACAATGAGCAGTTCTTC
CDR3 protein: CATSRDSGGTSFLPYNEQFF

V gene: TRBV28
D gene: TRBD1
clone size: .
J gene: TRBJ1-5
CDR3 DNA: TGTGCCAGCAGGACAGGGGGAGGACGGAGCAATCAGCCCCAGCATTTT
CDR3 protein: CASRTGGGRSNQPQHF

V gene: TRBV7-6
D gene: TRBD1
clone size: .
J gene: TRBJ2-7
CDR3 DNA: TGTGCCAGCAGCCCGGAGGGGACAGGATCTTACGAGCAGTACTTC
CDR3 protein: CASSPEGTGSYEQYF

V gene: TRBV19
D gene: TRBD2
clone size: .
J gene: TRBJ2-5
CDR3 DNA: TGTGCCAGTAGTATGACTAGCGGGGGGTACCATTCCGAGACCCAGTACTTC
CDR3 protein: CASSMTSGGYHSETQYF

V gene: TRBV7-9
D gene: TRBD2
clone size: .
J gene: TRBJ2-1
CDR3 DNA: TGTGCCAGCAGCATTTCGCCATCTAGCGGAAACAATGAGCAGTTCTTC
CDR3 protein: CASSISPSSGNNEQFF

V gene: TRBV29-1
D gene: TRBD2
clone size: .
J gene: TRBJ2-1
CDR3 DNA: TGCAGCGTTAGACTAGCGGGGGCCTCCTACAATGAGCAGTTCTTC
CDR3 protein: CSVRLAGASYNEQFF

V gene: TRBV6-5
D gene: TRBD1
clone size: .
J gene: TRBJ1-2
CDR3 DNA: TGTGCCAGCAGTTCCTGGACAGGGGGCGGTGGCTACACCTTC
CDR3 protein: CASSSWTGGGGYTF

V gene: TRBV27
D gene: TRBD1
clone size: .
J gene: TRBJ2-5
CDR3 DNA: TGTGCCAGCAGTTTATGGTGGACAGGCTCAGAGACCCAGTACTTC
CDR3 protein: CASSLWWTGSETQYF

V gene: TRBV28
D gene: .
clone size: .
J gene: TRBJ2-3
CDR3 DNA: TGTGCCAGCAGTGCCTCCTTCGGGACTAGCACAGATACGCAGTATTTT
CDR3 protein: CASSASFGTSTDTQYF

V gene: TRBV4-1
D gene: TRBD2
clone size: .
J gene: TRBJ2-1
CDR3 DNA: TGCGCCAGCAGCCAAGAGGGACTAGCGGGAGCGGTCTACAATGAGCAGTTCTTC
CDR3 protein: CASSQEGLAGAVYNEQFF